This T cell receptor (beta chain) originates from a study of cytomegalovirus exposure and HLA in healthy donors. Notes on the study in general: Cytomegalovirus association was listed for 170 or so TCR beta chains. A later look showed TCR association rates differing by HLA locus, highest for DRB1 and lowest for HLA-C.

Points on this clone: Antigen unknown.

13 Jbeta primers and 60 Vbeta primers were used for the PCR. Original methodology: Unique TCR beta chains numbered around 80 million in a later analysis, with around 10 million shared. Sequenced by immunoSEQ multiplex PCR; TCRdb stores in-frame clones only, minus some. That table furnishes V, J and clone size, whereas the DNA furnished D and trimming. The sample gives 95,000 to 130,000 clones, 81% of which show up once; about 3.8% is in the top ten. The TCR comes from a woman aged 30 to 39 in good health and CMV-seronegative. Sequences were obtained from PBMCs.

This CDR3 is CASSLLAVNLDTQYF. For the CDR3, the DNA is TGTGCCAGCAGTTTACTAGCGGTTAATTTGGATACGCAGTATTTT. J is TRBJ2-3 and V is TRBV27, with 7 bases identical to TRBD2. With 2 bases clipped from V and 6 bases from J, the junction kept 8 bases outside the gene matches. The CDR3 covers 15 residues. Germline lookup yields CDR1 MNHEY and CDR2 SMNVEV (reference sequence).